The 17 T cell receptor beta chains in this list originate from one sample, sequenced in a study of regulatory T cells in long-lasting Graves disease. Described time point: persistent/refractory GD, antithyroid drugs over 5 years with positive TRAb. PBMC-extracted RNA yielded the TCR library. Arm-PCR of CDR3 regions and iRepertoire HTBI primers were the basis on which TCR beta libraries were built. TCRdb re-called the multiplex PCR reads with MiXCR, one entry per CDR3 protein. The sample shows 350,000 to 450,000 distinct CDR3 sequences, roughly 24% of them seen only once. This specimen consisted of peripheral blood mononuclear cells (PBMCs), obtained when the disease was refractory, from a patient treated with antithyroid drugs. Receptors originate from a woman aged 40-49 years with Graves disease.

The chain employs TRBV12-3 or TRBV12-4 and TRBJ2-7, with D maybe TRBD2 (5 bases). The CDR3 runs to 14 residues. Trimming removed 8 bases from V and 2 bases from J, with 16 bases in between. The CDR3 spells CASSPPEGTYEQYF. DNA of the CDR3: TGTGCCAGCTCACCACCTGAGGGCACCTACGAGCAGTACTTC.

This clonotype was seen repeatedly, ten times or more. The genes are TRBV20-1 and TRBJ2-2; D is unresolved. This CDR3 contains 12 residues. The germline V and J ends were trimmed by 1 base and 5 bases, with 5 bases remaining between them. Germline lookup yields CDR1 DFQATT and CDR2 SNEGSKA (reference sequence). The chain's CDR3 is CSARAGTGELFF. For the CDR3, the DNA is TGCAGTGCTAGAGCGGGTACCGGGGAGCTGTTTTTT.

This clonotype has at least ten counts. The rearrangement joins TRBV6-1 to TRBJ2-5, with D perhaps TRBD2 (5 bases). The CDR3 has 15 amino acids. Deletions cut 1 base from V and 2 bases from J, with 11 bases between. Germline V gene data show CDR1 as MNHNS and CDR2 as SASEGT. CDR3 region: CASSEGPGYQETQYF. DNA for the CDR3: TGTGCCAGCAGTGAAGGGCCGGGGTATCAAGAGACCCAGTACTTC.

As for this clonotype: This may be a read error, as it is one base from a much larger clone. The chain uses TRBV14 and TRBJ2-3, with D tentatively TRBD2 (7 bases). Per the germline V gene, CDR1 is SGHDN and CDR2 is FVKESK. The CDR3 is made up of 15 amino acids. The CDR3 sequence is CVSSQVGGPTDTQYF. The CDR3 coding sequence is TGTGTCAGCAGCCAAGTCGGGGGGCCCACAGATACGCAGTATTTT.

The rearrangement joins TRBV5-1 to TRBJ1-1, with a weak D call TRBD1 (5 bases). The V end lost 2 bases, the J end lost 1 base, and 9 bases lay between the germline ends. The CDR3 loop spans 14 amino acids. CDR1 and CDR2 from the germline V gene are SGHRS and YFSETQ. CDR3 in DNA: TGCGCCAGCAGCTTTGAGGGGAGGAACACTGAAGCTTTCTTT. Translated: CASSFEGRNTEAFF.

A few counts support this clonotype. V and J are TRBV7-2 and TRBJ2-7, with 8 nucleotides matching TRBD2. CDR1 and CDR2 (germline): SGHTA, FQGNSA. The V gene end was trimmed by 5 bases and the J gene end by 4 bases; junction bases not matched to a gene: 10. CDR3 size: 15 residues. The DNA of the CDR3 is TGTGCCAGCAGCACCCCTGGGCTAGCGGGTTACGAGCAGTACTTC. Translation: CASSTPGLAGYEQYF.

This clonotype was observed a few times. The chain recombines TRBV27 with TRBJ1-5; tentatively, D is TRBD1 (6 bases). This CDR3 contains 12 residues. Trimming took off 10 bases at V and 9 bases at J, with 16 bases between the two ends. Germline CDR1 reads MNHEY; CDR2 reads SMNVEV (reference sequence). The CDR3 sequence: CATKSGGGPQHF. The CDR3, as DNA: TGTGCCACCAAATCAGGAGGGGGGCCCCAGCATTTT.

The chain uses TRBV19 and TRBJ2-2; TRBD2 aligns across 10 bases. With V trimmed by 6 bases and J by 4 bases, 2 bases remained unmatched. CDR1 is LNHDA, CDR2 SQIVND, per germline (reference sequence). CDR3 length: 14 residues. The CDR3: CASRLAGITGELFF. CDR3 coding DNA: TGTGCCAGTAGACTAGCGGGGATCACCGGGGAGCTGTTTTTT. Complete variable domain (other parts from reference TRBV19 and TRBJ2-2): DGGITQSPKYLFRKEGQNVTLSCEQNLNHDAMYWYRQDPGQGLRLIYYSQIVNDFQKGDIAEGYSVSREKKESFPLTVTSAQKNPTAFYLCASRLAGITGELFFGEGSRLTVL.

This clonotype has just one count. The rearrangement joins TRBV29-1 to TRBJ2-1, with 8 nucleotides matching TRBD1. CDR3 length equals 13 residues. Germline V lookup: CDR1 SQVTM, CDR2 ANQGSEA. V shed 3 bases and J 10 bases; nucleotides not matched to a gene: 8. The CDR3 nucleotides read TGCAGCGTTGATTGGCAGGGGGCCAACGAGCAGTTCTTC. Translated, it gives CSVDWQGANEQFF.

The chain is built from TRBV4-1 and TRBJ1-5; D gene uncertain. The CDR3 totals 14 residues. CDR1 MGHRA and CDR2 YSYEKL come from the germline V gene. V was trimmed by 0 bases and J by 4 bases, leaving 7 bases between them. In DNA, the CDR3 is TGCGCCAGCAGCCAAGAGCCCCCGAATCAGCCCCAGCATTTT. Protein sequence: CASSQEPPNQPQHF.

This clonotype turned up a few times. The chain employs TRBV10-2 and TRBJ2-2; 7 bases fit TRBD1. The junction had 3 bases not matched to a gene; V was cut back by 7 bases and J by 7 bases. Per germline, CDR1 WSHSY and CDR2 SAAADI. CDR3 size: 12 residues. CDR3 in amino acids: CASNNRGGELFF. The CDR3 nucleotides are TGCGCCAGCAACAACAGGGGCGGGGAGCTGTTTTTT.

The chain joins TRBV5-1 to TRBJ1-1; 11 bases agree with TRBD1. Germline CDR1 SGHRS, CDR2 YFSETQ. V lost 4 bases to trimming and J lost 2 bases; unmatched junction nucleotides: 10. CDR3 length: 17 residues. As DNA, the CDR3 is TGCGCCAGCAGCCACACGGACAGGGGGCGTCGTAACACTGAAGCTTTCTTT. Translating it yields CASSHTDRGRRNTEAFF. Supplemented by reference TRBV5-1 and TRBJ1-1, the full variable domain reads KAGVTQTPRYLIKTRGQQVTLSCSPISGHRSVSWYQQTPGQGLQFLFEYFSETQRNKGNFPGRFSGRQFSNSRSEMNVSTLELGDSALYLCASSHTDRGRRNTEAFFGQGTRLTVV.

This clonotype was seen ten or more times. The genes are TRBV2 and TRBJ1-2, with TRBD1 as a possible D gene (5 bases). The V end was cut by 6 bases, the J end by 2 bases, with 10 bases between. CDR1 is SNHLY and CDR2 is FYNNEI in the germline V gene. This CDR3 is 13 amino acids long. CDR3 nucleotide sequence: TGTGCCAGCAGGAGGGACGCCAACTATGGCTACACCTTC. It translates to CASRRDANYGYTF.

J is TRBJ2-1 and V is TRBV19; possible D gene TRBD1, 6 bases. Deletions cut 3 bases from V and 9 bases from J, with 12 bases between. The CDR3 is 13 residues long. Germline V gives CDR1 LNHDA, CDR2 SQIVND (reference sequence). The CDR3 protein is CASSIGGVVEQFF. The CDR3 nucleotides read TGTGCCAGTAGTATTGGGGGCGTGGTTGAGCAGTTCTTC.

The table lists this clonotype with a few counts. The chain links TRBV15 to TRBJ2-5; D gene ambiguous. Looked up from germline, CDR1 is LNHNV and CDR2 is YYDKDF (reference sequence). The V end lost 4 bases, the J end lost 2 bases, and 17 bases lay between the germline ends. The CDR3 loop spans 16 amino acids. CDR3 in amino acids: CATSTVKGYPQETQYF. The CDR3 bases are TGTGCCACCAGCACAGTTAAGGGATACCCGCAAGAGACCCAGTACTTC.

This clonotype was counted at least ten times. This chain joins TRBV25-1 and TRBJ2-7; 9 nucleotides align to TRBD1. Germline V CDR1 and CDR2: MGHDK, SYGVNS. The CDR3 is 15 amino acids. With V trimmed by 6 bases and J by 4 bases, 10 bases remained unmatched. The CDR3 loop is CASSDAGQGSYEQYF. In DNA form, the CDR3 reads TGTGCCAGCAGCGATGCGGGACAGGGTAGTTACGAGCAGTACTTC.

At least ten counts were recorded for this clonotype. The chain carries TRBV12-3 or TRBV12-4 and TRBJ1-6; perhaps TRBD1 as D (5 bases). V was trimmed by 3 bases and J by 0 bases, leaving 9 bases between them. The CDR3 runs to 16 residues. The CDR3 is CASSLKGNSYNSPLHF. CDR3 nucleotide sequence: TGTGCCAGCAGTTTGAAGGGGAACTCCTATAATTCACCCCTCCACTTT.